This is a list of T cell receptor beta chains from one sample in a study of blood T cell repertoires in COVID-19. The data were produced by immunoSEQ multiplex PCR, yet TCRdb's version contains in-frame clones alone and is incomplete. The top ten hold 8.5% to 9.5% of the sample, which has around 300,000 clones, roughly 85% seen once. Sequencing input: peripheral blood. The source is a woman in her forties or fifties who had recovered from COVID-19. The conserved cysteine and the conserved F or W are not part of the CDR3 here.

v_gene,CDR3aa
TRBV28,ASTGAYGYT
TRBV12-3/TRBV12-4,ASSLGHTYGYT
TRBV29-1,SVGQGVIDTQY
TRBV9,ASSALPGGDRIY
TRBV6-5,ATIRGGTRVSEAF
TRBV3-1/TRBV3-2,ASSQPLGPHTDTQY
TRBV21-1,ASSKVGGGHQPQH
TRBV30,ACEGPYEQY
TRBV5-6,ASSRQGSNQPQH
TRBV27,ASIAGGITDTQY
TRBV6-5,ASSYSGQGGDTQY
TRBV14,ASSQGGTVNSPLH
TRBV7-2,ASSFRDTQY